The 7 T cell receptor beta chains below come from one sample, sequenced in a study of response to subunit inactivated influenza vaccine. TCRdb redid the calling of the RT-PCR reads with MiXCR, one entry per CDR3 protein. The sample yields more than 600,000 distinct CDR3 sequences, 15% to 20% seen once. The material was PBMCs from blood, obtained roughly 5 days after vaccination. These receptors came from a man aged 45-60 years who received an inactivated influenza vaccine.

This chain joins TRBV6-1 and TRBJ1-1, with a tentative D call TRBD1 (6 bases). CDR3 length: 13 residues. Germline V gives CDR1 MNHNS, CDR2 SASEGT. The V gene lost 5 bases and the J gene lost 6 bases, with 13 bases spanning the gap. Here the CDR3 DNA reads TGTGCCAGCAGTCGAACGGACAGTCCTGAAGCTTTCTTT. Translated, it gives CASSRTDSPEAFF.

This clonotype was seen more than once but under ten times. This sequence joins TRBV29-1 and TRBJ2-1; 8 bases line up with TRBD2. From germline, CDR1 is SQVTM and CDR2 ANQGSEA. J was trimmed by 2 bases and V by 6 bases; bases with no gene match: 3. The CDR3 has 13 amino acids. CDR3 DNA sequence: TGCAGCGTGACTAGCGATCCCTACAATGAGCAGTTCTTC. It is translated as CSVTSDPYNEQFF.

The CDR3 DNA reads as TGCGCCAGCAGCCAAGGGGACAGGCAGGACTACGAGCAGTACTTC. Amino acid sequence: CASSQGDRQDYEQYF. The chain has TRBV4-3 and TRBJ2-7; 8 bases are a match to TRBD1. Germline V gene data show CDR1 as LGHNA and CDR2 as YSLEER. The CDR3 loop spans 15 amino acids. The junction had 5 bases not matched to a gene; V was cut back by 1 base and J by 3 bases.

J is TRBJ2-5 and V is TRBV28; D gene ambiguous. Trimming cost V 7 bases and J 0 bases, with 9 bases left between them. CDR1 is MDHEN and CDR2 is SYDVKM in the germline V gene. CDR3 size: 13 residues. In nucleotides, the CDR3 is TGTGCCAGCAAAGAGGAACACCAAGAGACCCAGTACTTC. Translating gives CASKEEHQETQYF.

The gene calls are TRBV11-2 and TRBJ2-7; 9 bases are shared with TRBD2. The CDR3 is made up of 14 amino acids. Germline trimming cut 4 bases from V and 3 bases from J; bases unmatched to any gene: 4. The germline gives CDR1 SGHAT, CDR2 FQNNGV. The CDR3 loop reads CASSWISGSYEQYF. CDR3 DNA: TGTGCCAGCAGCTGGATTAGCGGGAGCTACGAGCAGTACTTC.

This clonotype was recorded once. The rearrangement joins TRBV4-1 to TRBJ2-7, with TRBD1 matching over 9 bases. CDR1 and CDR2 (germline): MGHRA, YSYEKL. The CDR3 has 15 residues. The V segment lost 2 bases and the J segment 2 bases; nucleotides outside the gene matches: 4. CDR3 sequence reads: CASSQPTGGAYEQYF. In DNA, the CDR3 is TGCGCCAGCAGCCAACCGACAGGGGGGGCCTACGAGCAGTACTTC.

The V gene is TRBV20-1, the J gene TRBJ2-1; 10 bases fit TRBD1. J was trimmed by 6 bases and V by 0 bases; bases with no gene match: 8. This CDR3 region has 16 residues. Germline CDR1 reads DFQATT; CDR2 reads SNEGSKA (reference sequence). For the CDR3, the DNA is TGCAGTGCTAGAGATTCGGGACAGGGGAGGTTCAATGAGCAGTTCTTC. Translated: CSARDSGQGRFNEQFF.